This entry concerns a single T cell receptor beta chain. The target antigen is unknown. The data stem from a study of neoadjuvant nivolumab and ipilimumab in lung cancer. Assay: immunoSEQ multiplex PCR; the TCRdb copy retains only in-frame clones and omits some. Of some 29,000 clones in the sample, approximately 83% are singletons; the top ten hold 5.1%. Findings and caveats of the study: A small number of samples were TCR sequenced. Only two of four nivolumab-treated tumors gained richness and clonality by surgery. Only a single major-pathologic-response sample was available for clonality analysis. Higher pretherapy blood TCR richness went with higher resected-tumor richness.

The V segment lost 5 bases and the J segment 2 bases; nucleotides outside the gene matches: 14. The CDR3 consists of 18 residues. Germline-derived CDR1 and CDR2 are LNHNV and YYDKDF (reference sequence). The source of this sequence is an adult with non-small cell lung cancer. Sequencing used tumor tissue, obtained after neoadjuvant nivolumab, alone or with ipilimumab, at or shortly before surgery. The V gene is TRBV15, the J gene TRBJ2-3; 9 positions agree with TRBD1. The CDR3 coding sequence is TGTGCCACCAGCTTACTTCAACGCCGGGACAGGGACACAGATACGCAGTATTTT. Translated, it gives CATSLLQRRDRDTDTQYF.